One sample yielded the 21 T cell receptor beta chains listed below, sequenced in a study of CD4 T cells in relation to SARS-CoV-2 and coronaviruses. Only in-frame clones appear in the TCRdb table, and some are missing; sequencing was by immunoSEQ multiplex PCR. The data contain about 36,000 clones, about 80% of them seen just once; the ten biggest clones take up about 2.8%. No antigen has been assigned to these receptors. Sample: memory CD4+ T cells from PBMCs, cultured in vitro. These receptors all come from an adult with COVID-19.

The table lists this clone with a count of one. V is TRBV19 and J is TRBJ2-2; D gene uncertain. The germline V and J ends were trimmed by 9 bases and 7 bases, with 18 bases remaining between them. Germline V gene sequence: CDR1 LNHDA, CDR2 SQIVND (reference sequence). CDR3 size: 14 residues. The CDR3 reads CASRIDGVHGELFF. CDR3 nucleotide sequence: TGTGCCAGCAGAATAGACGGAGTCCACGGGGAGCTGTTTTTT.

In this sample, this clone turned up once. The chain couples TRBV30 to TRBJ2-1; maybe TRBD2 (5 bases). Per the germline V gene, CDR1 is GTSNPN and CDR2 is SVGIG (reference sequence). The CDR3 has 15 amino acids. The ends were cut back, 4 bases at V and 2 bases at J, with 15 bases in the middle. CDR3 in DNA: TGTGCCTGGATGGCGGGCCGGGTCGCCTACAATGAGCAGTTCTTC. This sequence encodes CAWMAGRVAYNEQFF.

The chain uses TRBV9 and TRBJ1-6, with 8 bases identical to TRBD1. This CDR3 spans 16 amino acids. The ends lost 3 bases at V and 10 bases at J; junction bases unmatched: 12. Germline CDR1 SGDLS, CDR2 YYNGEE. CDR3 residues: CASSAQYDRGYSPLHF. The CDR3 bases are TGTGCCAGCAGCGCCCAGTACGACAGGGGATACTCACCCCTCCACTTT.

The J gene is TRBJ2-2, the V gene TRBV5-4, with TRBD1 matching over 12 bases. Germline CDR1 reads SGHNT; CDR2 reads YYREEE (reference sequence). The CDR3 is 16 residues long. After removal of 5 bases from V and 4 bases from J, the junction contained 6 bases not matched to a gene. The CDR3 region is CASRKGDRGLTGELFF. DNA for the CDR3: TGTGCCAGCAGGAAGGGGGACAGGGGGCTCACCGGGGAGCTGTTTTTT.

The chain recombines TRBV24-1 with TRBJ2-2; D gene ambiguous. Germline values: CDR1 KGHDR, CDR2 SFDVKD. V shed 3 bases and J shed 4 bases, with 11 bases lying between them. There are 15 residues in the CDR3. CDR3 region: CATSDPNVVTGELFF. CDR3 DNA: TGTGCCACCAGTGATCCAAACGTCGTCACCGGGGAGCTGTTTTTT.

The V and J genes are TRBV9 and TRBJ2-1; 9 bases are shared with TRBD1. Germline lookup yields CDR1 SGDLS and CDR2 YYNGEE. This CDR3 contains 14 residues. V gave up 0 bases and J gave up 8 bases; unmatched junction bases: 3. CDR3 residues: CASSVGGQGDEQFF. The CDR3 bases are TGTGCCAGCAGCGTAGGGGGACAGGGCGATGAGCAGTTCTTC.

V gene TRBV11-3 combines with J gene TRBJ1-6, with a tentative D call TRBD1 (6 bases). This CDR3 comprises 15 residues. V was trimmed by 1 base and J by 4 bases, leaving 8 bases between them. Germline V CDR1 and CDR2: SGHNT, YENEEA. CDR3 bases: TGTGCCAGCAGCTTAGGGGGACAATATAATTCACCCCTCCACTTT. It translates to CASSLGGQYNSPLHF. The whole variable domain, filled in from reference TRBV11-3 and TRBJ1-6, reads EAGVVQSPRYKIIEKKQPVAFWCNPISGHNTLYWYLQNLGQGPELLIRYENEEAVDDSQLPKDRFSAERLKGVDSTLKIQPAELGDSAVYLCASSLGGQYNSPLHFGNGTRLTVT.

V and J are TRBV28 and TRBJ2-7; 7 nucleotides align to TRBD1. This CDR3 region has 14 residues. In germline, CDR1 is MDHEN, CDR2 SYDVKM. Trimming took 6 bases from V and 0 from J; bases not matched to a gene: 5. The CDR3 sequence: CASRETGASYEQYF. CDR3 nucleotides: TGTGCCAGCAGAGAAACAGGGGCCTCCTACGAGCAGTACTTC.

The chain joins TRBV2 to TRBJ2-7, with D perhaps matching TRBD2 (6 bases). V shed 1 base and J shed 6 bases, with 10 bases lying between them. Germline CDR1 reads SNHLY; CDR2 reads FYNNEI. This CDR3 comprises 13 residues. The CDR3 coding sequence is TGTGCCAGCAGTGAAGAAGGAGCGGGCGAGCAGTACTTC. Protein sequence: CASSEEGAGEQYF. Combining the CDR3 with reference TRBV2 and TRBJ2-7 gives the whole variable domain EPEVTQTPSHQVTQMGQEVILRCVPISNHLYFYWYRQILGQKVEFLVSFYNNEISEKSEIFDDQFSVERPDGSNFTLKIRSTKLEDSAMYFCASSEEGAGEQYFGPGTRLTVT.

The V and J genes are TRBV6-4 and TRBJ2-1, with 8 nucleotides matching TRBD2. CDR1 is MRHNA and CDR2 is SNTAGT in the germline V gene. Trimming at V came to 11 bases and at J to 5 bases, leaving 14 bases not matched to a gene. This CDR3 is 15 amino acids long. This CDR3 is CAERLPGLVNNEQFF. Written as DNA, the CDR3 is TGTGCCGAAAGACTCCCGGGACTAGTGAACAATGAGCAGTTCTTC.

The sample holds a few counts of this clone. The chain employs TRBV28 and TRBJ1-1; the D is unclear. V dropped 2 bases and J dropped 10 bases, with 14 bases sitting between them. This CDR3 is built from 13 residues. From germline, CDR1 is MDHEN and CDR2 SYDVKM. CDR3 in amino acids: CASSLKAPLGAFF. CDR3 in DNA: TGTGCCAGCAGTTTAAAGGCCCCGCTGGGAGCTTTCTTT.

The CDR3 bases are TGTGCCAGTGGGACTAGCAACGGGGAGCTGTTTTTT. As protein: CASGTSNGELFF. The chain carries TRBV12-3 or TRBV12-4 and TRBJ2-2; 9 bases line up with TRBD2. This CDR3 spans 12 amino acids. V gave up 9 bases and J gave up 7 bases; unmatched junction bases: 3.

This chain joins TRBV5-4 and TRBJ2-3; D gene uncertain. With 4 bases removed from V and 3 bases from J, the gap between germline ends came to 12 bases. Germline values: CDR1 SGHNT, CDR2 YYREEE (reference sequence). The CDR3 is 14 amino acids. CDR3 DNA: TGTGCCAGCAGCCGTTTTGATCCGACAGATACGCAGTATTTT. Its translation: CASSRFDPTDTQYF.

The chain couples TRBV16 to TRBJ1-1; D is uncertain. In germline, CDR1 is KGHSY, CDR2 FQNENV. The CDR3 runs 12 residues. V was clipped by 4 bases and J by 3 bases, with 6 bases between them. CDR3 region: CASSPGYTEAFF. In DNA, the CDR3 is TGTGCCAGCAGCCCCGGCTACACTGAAGCTTTCTTT.

In this sample, this clone turned up a few times. The rearrangement links TRBV5-4 to TRBJ2-5; TRBD1 agrees at 7 bases. The CDR3 consists of 13 residues. Germline CDR1 is SGHNT and CDR2 is YYREEE (reference sequence). Trimming removed 4 bases from V and 5 bases from J; junction bases left unmatched: 5. The CDR3 sequence: CASSQQGLETQYF. The CDR3 bases are TGTGCCAGCAGCCAACAGGGGCTGGAGACCCAGTACTTC.

CDR3 nucleotide sequence: TGTGCCAGTAAAGAGTGGACGTCGCCCTACAATGAGCAGTTCTTC. Amino acids: CASKEWTSPYNEQFF. This chain links TRBV19 with TRBJ2-1; D gene uncertain. V was shortened by 7 bases and J by 2 bases, with 15 bases between the two germline ends. This CDR3 spans 15 amino acids. Germline V CDR1 and CDR2: LNHDA, SQIVND (reference sequence). The complete variable domain, with remaining parts taken from reference TRBV19 and TRBJ2-1, reads DGGITQSPKYLFRKEGQNVTLSCEQNLNHDAMYWYRQDPGQGLRLIYYSQIVNDFQKGDIAEGYSVSREKKESFPLTVTSAQKNPTAFYLCASKEWTSPYNEQFFGPGTRLTVL.

The V call is TRBV6-5, the J call TRBJ1-5, with 8 positions matching TRBD1. CDR3 length: 16 amino acids. The J segment lost 6 bases and the V segment lost 4 bases, leaving 11 bases of the junction unmatched. Germline values: CDR1 MNHEY, CDR2 SVGAGI. The CDR3 is CASSSRTGKTRQPQHF. CDR3 coding DNA: TGTGCCAGCAGTTCTCGGACAGGGAAAACTCGTCAGCCCCAGCATTTT.

The chain recombines TRBV29-1 with TRBJ2-3; TRBD2 might be the D (6 bases). Germline lookup yields CDR1 SQVTM and CDR2 ANQGSEA. The V end lost 3 bases, the J end lost 3 bases, and 13 bases lay between the germline ends. There are 14 residues in the CDR3. DNA of the CDR3: TGCAGCGTTGACGGACCGGGGGATACAGATACGCAGTATTTT. It yields the protein CSVDGPGDTDTQYF.

The chain uses TRBV28 and TRBJ2-3; weak D call: TRBD2 (5 bases). Deletions cut 6 bases from V and 6 bases from J, with 16 bases between. The CDR3 spans 14 residues. CDR1 MDHEN and CDR2 SYDVKM come from the germline V gene. DNA for the CDR3: TGTGCCAGCAGCCTTAGCGTAGATCGGGATACGCAGTATTTT. Translated: CASSLSVDRDTQYF.

The CDR3 is CSGQGVVASYNEQFF. For the CDR3, the DNA is TGCAGCGGGCAAGGGGTAGTGGCCTCCTACAATGAGCAGTTCTTC. V usage is TRBV29-1 and J usage is TRBJ2-1; TRBD1 is a possible D gene (5 bases). V was trimmed by 7 bases and J by 0 bases, leaving 16 bases between them. The V gene's germline CDR1 is SQVTM and CDR2 ANQGSEA. This CDR3 contains 15 residues.

The chain has TRBV19 and TRBJ2-3; D may be TRBD2 (6 bases). The germline CDR1 and CDR2 sequences are LNHDA and SQIVND (reference sequence). Between the trimmed V and J ends, which lost 5 bases and 2 bases, there was a span of 29 bases. This CDR3 is 20 amino acids long. This CDR3 reads CASSFSAGFGRRSPTDTQYF. In DNA, the CDR3 is TGTGCCAGTAGTTTTTCCGCGGGATTTGGCCGTCGGTCCCCCACAGATACGCAGTATTTT. Looking up the rest from reference TRBV19 and TRBJ2-3 gives the full variable domain: DGGITQSPKYLFRKEGQNVTLSCEQNLNHDAMYWYRQDPGQGLRLIYYSQIVNDFQKGDIAEGYSVSREKKESFPLTVTSAQKNPTAFYLCASSFSAGFGRRSPTDTQYFGPGTRLTVL.